The 6 T cell receptor beta chains reported below all come from one sample, sequenced in a study of shared clonotypes between healthy human individuals. TCRdb keeps only in-frame clones here, not all; method: immunoSEQ multiplex PCR. The sample lists millions of clones; about 95% were seen once. The source material was naive CD4+ T cells sorted from blood. As to subset: CD45RA+ positively selected. The receptor set was obtained from a man aged 18 to 35 in good health.

CDR3 DNA sequence: TGCGCCAGCAGCCTGCAGGGAGACGAGCAGTACTTC. Translation gives CASSLQGDEQYF. The V call is TRBV5-1, the J call TRBJ2-7; D assignment may be TRBD1 or TRBD2 (5 bases each). Looked up from germline, CDR1 is SGHRS and CDR2 is YFSETQ. V was cut by 4 bases and J by 5 bases, with 10 bases left in between. The CDR3 totals 12 residues.

The chain couples TRBV7-2 to TRBJ2-3, with 7 bases fitting TRBD2. Germline CDR1 SGHTA, CDR2 FQGNSA. J gave up 0 bases and V 5 bases, and 8 bases lay outside the gene matches. This CDR3 comprises 16 residues. The CDR3 DNA follows: TGTGCCAGCAGCCTAGACAGCGGGGCTAGCACAGATACGCAGTATTTT. It encodes CASSLDSGASTDTQYF.

The chain carries TRBV7-6 and TRBJ2-1; 7 bases match TRBD2. This CDR3 is built from 18 residues. Germline loops: CDR1 SGHVS, CDR2 FNYEAQ. V trimming: 1 base; J trimming: 1 base; junction bases outside the gene matches: 10. The CDR3 DNA follows: TGTGCCAGCAGCTTAGTGCGTAGGGAGGGCCCTTCCTACAATGAGCAGTTCTTC. As protein: CASSLVRREGPSYNEQFF.

This chain joins TRBV25-1 and TRBJ2-1; 13 bases fit TRBD2. This CDR3 comprises 16 residues. Germline V gene sequence: CDR1 MGHDK, CDR2 SYGVNS. V was pared by 3 bases and J by 7 bases, with 6 bases of the junction left unmatched. For the CDR3, the DNA is TGTGCCAGCAGTGATAGAGGACTAGCGGGAGCGAATGAGCAGTTCTTC. Translation gives CASSDRGLAGANEQFF. Together with reference TRBV25-1 and TRBJ2-1, the CDR3 gives the full variable domain: EADIYQTPRYLVIGTGKKITLECSQTMGHDKMYWYQQDPGMELHLIHYSYGVNSTEKGDLSSESTVSRIRTEHFPLTLESARPSHTSQYLCASSDRGLAGANEQFFGPGTRLTVL.

V and J are TRBV2 and TRBJ2-1; D call uncertain. Germline CDR1 reads SNHLY; CDR2 reads FYNNEI. The CDR3 consists of 15 residues. V was cut by 6 bases and J by 0 bases, with 12 bases left in between. The CDR3 is CASSEAARSYNEQFF. The DNA of the CDR3 is TGTGCCAGCAGCGAGGCAGCCCGCTCCTACAATGAGCAGTTCTTC.

Only one count was recorded for this clone. The chain's CDR3 is CASSGAAEEQYF. CDR3 DNA: TGTGCTTCATCAGGGGCCGCGGAAGAGCAGTACTTC. The chain is built from TRBV10-3 and TRBJ2-7; D may be TRBD1 (6 bases). This CDR3 region has 12 residues. Per the germline V gene, CDR1 is ENHRY and CDR2 is SYGVKD.